The 7 T cell receptor beta chains below were found in one sample sequenced in a study of blood T cell repertoires in COVID-19. The protocol was immunoSEQ multiplex PCR, while the TCRdb copy is restricted to in-frame clones and leaves out a portion. The sample holds tens of thousands of clones, about 90% seen once. Sequenced: peripheral blood. These receptors all stem from a human donor in a cohort sampled during active COVID-19.

CDR3: CGTTGTGGREKLFF. In DNA form, the CDR3 reads TGCGGAACAACCGGGACAGGGGGACGTGAAAAACTGTTTTTT. The V and J genes are TRBV29-1 and TRBJ1-4; TRBD1 aligns across 11 bases. The length of the CDR3 is 14 residues. Germline CDR1 reads SQVTM; CDR2 reads ANQGSEA.

V is TRBV15 and J is TRBJ2-3; D might be TRBD2 (6 bases). The length of the CDR3 is 15 residues. Deletions cut 2 bases from V and 0 bases from J, with 9 bases between. Looked up from germline, CDR1 is LNHNV and CDR2 is YYDKDF (reference sequence). The CDR3 DNA reads TGTGCCACCAGCAGACCAAGCGGGAGCACAGATACGCAGTATTTT. Translation: CATSRPSGSTDTQYF.

CDR3 region: CASRLPNNSPLHF. Here the CDR3 DNA reads TGTGCCAGCAGACTCCCGAATAATTCACCCCTCCACTTT. The rearrangement links TRBV6-5 to TRBJ1-6; D gene uncertain. The CDR3 spans 13 residues. The ends were cut back, 6 bases at V and 5 bases at J, with 8 bases in the middle. CDR1 is MNHEY, CDR2 SVGAGI, per germline.

The V gene is TRBV4-1, the J gene TRBJ2-5; maybe TRBD2 (6 bases). There are 16 residues in the CDR3. CDR1 MGHRA and CDR2 YSYEKL come from the germline V gene. Trimming pared 3 bases from V and 2 bases from J, leaving 16 bases between. The CDR3, as DNA: TGCGCCAGCAGCCAGGGGGACTCAATATTTCAAGAGACCCAGTACTTC. It codes for CASSQGDSIFQETQYF.

V is TRBV5-4 and J is TRBJ2-3, with 10 bases lining up with TRBD1. Trimming took 3 bases from V and 2 from J; bases not matched to a gene: 6. The germline V gene has CDR1 SGHNT and CDR2 YYREEE (reference sequence). The CDR3 length is 16 residues. The CDR3 here is CASSSGDRGFTDTQYF. The CDR3 DNA reads as TGTGCCAGCAGCTCTGGGGACAGGGGATTCACAGATACGCAGTATTTT.

This clone was counted only a few times. The chain has TRBV5-6 and TRBJ2-2; weak D call: TRBD1 (7 bases). The CDR3 is 16 residues long. Trimming pared 7 bases from V and 6 bases from J, leaving 22 bases between. Germline assignment: CDR1 SGHDT and CDR2 YYEEEE. CDR3 region: CASSLGGQGDSGELFF. The CDR3 DNA follows: TGTGCCAGCTCCCTGGGGGGCCAGGGGGACTCCGGGGAGCTGTTTTTT. The variable domain in full, completed from reference TRBV5-6 and TRBJ2-2, reads DAGVTQSPTHLIKTRGQQVTLRCSPKSGHDTVSWYQQALGQGPQFIFQYYEEEERQRGNFPDRFSGHQFPNYSSELNVNALLLGDSALYLCASSLGGQGDSGELFFGEGSRLTVL.

V is TRBV4-2 and J is TRBJ1-1, with D tentatively TRBD1 (5 bases). V was pared by 8 bases and J by 10 bases, with 17 bases between. This CDR3 spans 12 amino acids. CDR1 LGHNA and CDR2 YNFKEQ come from the germline V gene. This CDR3 is CASRAGDPRAFF. The CDR3 coding sequence is TGTGCCAGCCGGGCGGGGGACCCCAGAGCTTTCTTT.